This note documents a single T cell receptor beta chain sequence. As yet, its antigen is unknown. The entry originates in a study of shared clonotypes between healthy human individuals. Findings of the study overall: Clonotypes shared by all four donors outscored non-shared clonotypes in generation probability.

Looked up from germline, CDR1 is MNHEY and CDR2 is SVGAGI. This CDR3 spans 14 amino acids. The V segment lost 8 bases and the J segment 4 bases; nucleotides outside the gene matches: 7. Repertoires were generated with immunoSEQ multiplex PCR, while TCRdb's copy carries only in-frame clones and drops some. The sample shows some 2.1 million clones, roughly 94% of them seen only once. Selected positively for CCR7 and CD45RO-negative, naive CD8 cells excluded terminally differentiated effector memory CD45RA+ cells. The clonotype originates from a man aged 18 to 30 in good health. This rearrangement joins TRBV6-5 to TRBJ2-7; 11 bases line up with TRBD1. The specimen sequenced was naive CD8+ T cells sorted from blood. In DNA, the CDR3 is TGTGCCAGCGGTCCCGGGACAGGGGGATACGAGCAGTACTTC. Amino acids: CASGPGTGGYEQYF.